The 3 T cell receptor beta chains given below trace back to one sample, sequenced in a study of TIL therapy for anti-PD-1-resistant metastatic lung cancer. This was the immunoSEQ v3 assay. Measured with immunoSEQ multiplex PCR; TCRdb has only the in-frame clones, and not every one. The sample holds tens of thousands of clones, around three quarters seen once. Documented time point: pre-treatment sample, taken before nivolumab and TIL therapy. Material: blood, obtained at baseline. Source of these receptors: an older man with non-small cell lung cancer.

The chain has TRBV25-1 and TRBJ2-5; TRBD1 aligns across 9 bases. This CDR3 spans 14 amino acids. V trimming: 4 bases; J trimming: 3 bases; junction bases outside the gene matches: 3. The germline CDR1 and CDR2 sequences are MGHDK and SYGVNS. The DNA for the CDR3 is TGTGCCAGCAGTGGCTGGACAGGGGAAGAGACCCAGTACTTC. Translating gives CASSGWTGEETQYF.

CDR3 in amino acids: CASSQTSGGDTQYF. The CDR3 DNA reads TGTGCCAGCAGCCAGACTAGCGGGGGAGATACGCAGTATTTT. This sequence joins TRBV5-6 and TRBJ2-3; 12 bases align to TRBD2. In germline, CDR1 is SGHDT, CDR2 YYEEEE. The V gene end was trimmed by 4 bases and the J gene end by 5 bases; junction bases not matched to a gene: 2. This CDR3 contains 14 residues. Looking up the rest from reference TRBV5-6 and TRBJ2-3 gives the full variable domain: DAGVTQSPTHLIKTRGQQVTLRCSPKSGHDTVSWYQQALGQGPQFIFQYYEEEERQRGNFPDRFSGHQFPNYSSELNVNALLLGDSALYLCASSQTSGGDTQYFGPGTRLTVL.

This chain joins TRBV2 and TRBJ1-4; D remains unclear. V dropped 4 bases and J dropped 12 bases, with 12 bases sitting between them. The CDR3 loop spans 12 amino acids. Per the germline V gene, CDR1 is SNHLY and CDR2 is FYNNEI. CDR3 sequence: CASSVRNAELFF. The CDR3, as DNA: TGTGCCAGCAGTGTAAGGAATGCGGAACTGTTTTTT. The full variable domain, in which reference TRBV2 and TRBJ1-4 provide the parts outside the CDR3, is EPEVTQTPSHQVTQMGQEVILRCVPISNHLYFYWYRQILGQKVEFLVSFYNNEISEKSEIFDDQFSVERPDGSNFTLKIRSTKLEDSAMYFCASSVRNAELFFGSGTQLSVL.